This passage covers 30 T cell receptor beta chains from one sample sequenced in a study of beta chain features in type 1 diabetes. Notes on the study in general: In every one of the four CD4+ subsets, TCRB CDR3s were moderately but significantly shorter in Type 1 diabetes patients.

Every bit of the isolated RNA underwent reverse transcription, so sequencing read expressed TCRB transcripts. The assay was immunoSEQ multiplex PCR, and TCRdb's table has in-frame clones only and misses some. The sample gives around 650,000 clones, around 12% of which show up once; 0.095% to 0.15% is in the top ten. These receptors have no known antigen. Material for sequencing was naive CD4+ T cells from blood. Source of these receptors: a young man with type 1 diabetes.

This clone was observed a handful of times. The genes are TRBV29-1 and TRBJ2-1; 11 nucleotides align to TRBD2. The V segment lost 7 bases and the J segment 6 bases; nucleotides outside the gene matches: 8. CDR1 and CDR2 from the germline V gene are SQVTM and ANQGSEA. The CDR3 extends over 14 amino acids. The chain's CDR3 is CSAILAGVVNEQFF. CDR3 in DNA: TGCAGCGCCATACTAGCGGGGGTGGTCAATGAGCAGTTCTTC.

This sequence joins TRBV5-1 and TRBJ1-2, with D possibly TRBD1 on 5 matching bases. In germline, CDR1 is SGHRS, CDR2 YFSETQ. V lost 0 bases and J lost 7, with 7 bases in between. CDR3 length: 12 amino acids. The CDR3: CASSLGQIGYTF. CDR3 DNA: TGCGCCAGCAGCTTGGGACAGATTGGCTACACCTTC.

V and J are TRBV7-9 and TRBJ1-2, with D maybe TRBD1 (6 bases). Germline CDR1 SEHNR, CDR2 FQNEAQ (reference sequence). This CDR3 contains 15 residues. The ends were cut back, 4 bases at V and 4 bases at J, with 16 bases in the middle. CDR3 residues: CASSSSGEAGYGYTF. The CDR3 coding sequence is TGTGCCAGCAGCTCCTCAGGGGAAGCAGGCTATGGCTACACCTTC.

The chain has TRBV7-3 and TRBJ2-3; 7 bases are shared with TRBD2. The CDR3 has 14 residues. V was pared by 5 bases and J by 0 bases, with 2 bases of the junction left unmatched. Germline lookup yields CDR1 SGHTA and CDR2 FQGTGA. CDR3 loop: CASSPGGSTDTQYF. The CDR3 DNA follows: TGTGCCAGCAGCCCGGGGGGAAGCACAGATACGCAGTATTTT.

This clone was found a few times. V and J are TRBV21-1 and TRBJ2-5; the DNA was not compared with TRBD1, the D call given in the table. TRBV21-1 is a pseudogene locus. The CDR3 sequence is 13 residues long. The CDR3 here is CASTRQDQETQYF. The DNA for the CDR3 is TGTGCCAGCACAAGACAGGACCAAGAGACCCAGTACTTC.

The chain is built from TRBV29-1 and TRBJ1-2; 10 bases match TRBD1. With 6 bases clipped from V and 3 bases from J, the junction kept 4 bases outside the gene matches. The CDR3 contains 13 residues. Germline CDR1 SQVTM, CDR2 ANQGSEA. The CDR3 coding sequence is TGCAGCGTAGGGACAGGGGTTGACTATGGCTACACCTTC. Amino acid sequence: CSVGTGVDYGYTF.

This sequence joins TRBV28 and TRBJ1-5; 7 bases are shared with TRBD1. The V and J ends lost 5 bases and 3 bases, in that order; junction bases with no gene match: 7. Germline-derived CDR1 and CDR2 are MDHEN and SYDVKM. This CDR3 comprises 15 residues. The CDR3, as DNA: TGTGCCAGCAGTCATCTACAGGGGACCAATCAGCCCCAGCATTTT. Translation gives CASSHLQGTNQPQHF.

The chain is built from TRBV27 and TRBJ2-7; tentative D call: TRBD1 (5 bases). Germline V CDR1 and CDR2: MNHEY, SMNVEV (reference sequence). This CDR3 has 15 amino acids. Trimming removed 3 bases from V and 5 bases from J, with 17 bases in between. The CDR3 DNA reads TGTGCCAGCAGTTTTTGGGGCAATGATGGGAACGAGCAGTACTTC. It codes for CASSFWGNDGNEQYF.

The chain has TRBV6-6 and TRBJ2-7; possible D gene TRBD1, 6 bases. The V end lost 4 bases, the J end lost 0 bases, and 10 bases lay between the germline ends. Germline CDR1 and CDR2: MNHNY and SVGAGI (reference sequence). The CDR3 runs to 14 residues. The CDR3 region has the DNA TGTGCCAGCAGTTGGGGGCCGAGCTCCTACGAGCAGTACTTC. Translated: CASSWGPSSYEQYF.

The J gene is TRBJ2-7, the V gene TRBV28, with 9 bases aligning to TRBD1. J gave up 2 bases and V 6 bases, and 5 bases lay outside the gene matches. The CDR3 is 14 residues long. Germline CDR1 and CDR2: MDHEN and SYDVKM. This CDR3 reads CASSSRDRAYEQYF. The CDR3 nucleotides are TGTGCCAGCAGCTCCCGGGACAGGGCCTACGAGCAGTACTTC.

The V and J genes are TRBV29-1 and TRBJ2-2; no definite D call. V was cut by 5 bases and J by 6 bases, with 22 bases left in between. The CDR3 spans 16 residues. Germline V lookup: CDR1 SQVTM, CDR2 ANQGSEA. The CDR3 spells CSVRDAPGGIAGELFF. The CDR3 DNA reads TGCAGCGTTCGTGATGCTCCAGGTGGTATCGCCGGGGAGCTGTTTTTT.

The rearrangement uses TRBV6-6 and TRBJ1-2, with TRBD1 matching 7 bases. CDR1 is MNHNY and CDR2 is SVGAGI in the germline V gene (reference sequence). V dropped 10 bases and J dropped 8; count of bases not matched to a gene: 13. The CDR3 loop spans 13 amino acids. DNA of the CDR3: TGTGCCATAAGATTTACAGGGGACGAAGGCTACACCTTC. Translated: CAIRFTGDEGYTF.

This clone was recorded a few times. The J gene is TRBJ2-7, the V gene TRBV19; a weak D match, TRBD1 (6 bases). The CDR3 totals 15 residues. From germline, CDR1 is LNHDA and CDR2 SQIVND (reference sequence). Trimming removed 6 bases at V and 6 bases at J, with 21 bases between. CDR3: CASRMSVGHSLEQYF. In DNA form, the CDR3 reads TGTGCCAGTAGAATGAGCGTGGGACACTCGCTCGAGCAGTACTTC.

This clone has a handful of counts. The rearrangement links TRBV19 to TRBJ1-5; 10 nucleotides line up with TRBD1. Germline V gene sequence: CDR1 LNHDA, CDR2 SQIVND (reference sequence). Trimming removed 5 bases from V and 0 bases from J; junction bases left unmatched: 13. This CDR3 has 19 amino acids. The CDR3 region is CASSPPGQGMSYSNQPQHF. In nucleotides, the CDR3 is TGTGCCAGTAGTCCGCCGGGACAGGGGATGTCTTATAGCAATCAGCCCCAGCATTTT.

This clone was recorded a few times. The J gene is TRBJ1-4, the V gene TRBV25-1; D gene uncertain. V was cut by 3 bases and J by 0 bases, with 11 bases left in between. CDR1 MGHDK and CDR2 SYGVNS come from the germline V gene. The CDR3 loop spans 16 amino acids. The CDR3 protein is CASSDHHGATNEKLFF. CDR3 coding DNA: TGTGCCAGCAGTGATCACCACGGTGCAACTAATGAAAAACTGTTTTTT. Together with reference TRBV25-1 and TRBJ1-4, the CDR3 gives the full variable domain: EADIYQTPRYLVIGTGKKITLECSQTMGHDKMYWYQQDPGMELHLIHYSYGVNSTEKGDLSSESTVSRIRTEHFPLTLESARPSHTSQYLCASSDHHGATNEKLFFGSGTQLSVL.

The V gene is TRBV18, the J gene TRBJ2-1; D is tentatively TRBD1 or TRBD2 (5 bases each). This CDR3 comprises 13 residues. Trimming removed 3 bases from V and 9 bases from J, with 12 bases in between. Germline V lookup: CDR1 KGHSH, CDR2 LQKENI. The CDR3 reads CASSPQTGTEQFF. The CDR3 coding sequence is TGTGCCAGCTCACCGCAAACCGGGACTGAGCAGTTCTTC.

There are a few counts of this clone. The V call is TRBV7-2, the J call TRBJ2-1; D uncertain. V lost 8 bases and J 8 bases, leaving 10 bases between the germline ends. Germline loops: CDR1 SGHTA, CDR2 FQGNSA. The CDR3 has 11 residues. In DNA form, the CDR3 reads TGTGCCAGCGAAGGTATCGATGAGCAGTTCTTC. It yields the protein CASEGIDEQFF.

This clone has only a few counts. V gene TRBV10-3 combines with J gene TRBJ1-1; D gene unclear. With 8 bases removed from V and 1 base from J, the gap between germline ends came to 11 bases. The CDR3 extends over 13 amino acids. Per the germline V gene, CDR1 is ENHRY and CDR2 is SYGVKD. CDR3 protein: CAIGKAGNTEAFF. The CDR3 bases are TGTGCCATCGGTAAAGCAGGGAACACTGAAGCTTTCTTT.

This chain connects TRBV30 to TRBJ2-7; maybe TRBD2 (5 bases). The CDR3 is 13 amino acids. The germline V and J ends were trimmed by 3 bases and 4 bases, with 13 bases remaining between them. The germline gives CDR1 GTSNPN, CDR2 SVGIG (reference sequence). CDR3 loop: CAWRGFRTYEQYF. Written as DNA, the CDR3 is TGTGCCTGGAGGGGGTTTAGGACTTACGAGCAGTACTTC.

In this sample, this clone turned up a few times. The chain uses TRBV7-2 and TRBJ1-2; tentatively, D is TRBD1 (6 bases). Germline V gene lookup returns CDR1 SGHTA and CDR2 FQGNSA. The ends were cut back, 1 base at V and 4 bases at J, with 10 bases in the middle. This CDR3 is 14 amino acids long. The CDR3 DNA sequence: TGTGCCAGCAGCTTAGTCCTGGACAGCTATGGCTACACCTTC. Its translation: CASSLVLDSYGYTF.

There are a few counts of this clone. The CDR3 nucleotides read TGTGCCAGCAGTGTGGACAGGAGTGCAGGAGGCTACACCTTC. This translates into CASSVDRSAGGYTF. V and J are TRBV9 and TRBJ1-2; 7 bases line up with TRBD1. J lost 8 bases, V lost 5 bases, and 12 bases had no gene match. From germline, CDR1 is SGDLS and CDR2 YYNGEE. CDR3 length: 14 amino acids.

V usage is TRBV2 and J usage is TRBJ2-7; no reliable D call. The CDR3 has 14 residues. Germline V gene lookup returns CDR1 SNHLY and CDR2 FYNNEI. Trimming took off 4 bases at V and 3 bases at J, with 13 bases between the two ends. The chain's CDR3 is CASSGGQIYYEQYF. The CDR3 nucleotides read TGTGCCAGCAGTGGGGGTCAGATATACTACGAGCAGTACTTC.

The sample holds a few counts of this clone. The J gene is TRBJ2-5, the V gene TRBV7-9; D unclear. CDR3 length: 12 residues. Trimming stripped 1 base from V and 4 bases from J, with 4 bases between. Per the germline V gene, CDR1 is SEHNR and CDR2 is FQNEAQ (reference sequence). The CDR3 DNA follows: TGTGCCAGCAGCTTAGACGGAGAGACCCAGTACTTC. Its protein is CASSLDGETQYF. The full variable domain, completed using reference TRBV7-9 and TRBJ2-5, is DTGVSQNPRHKITKRGQNVTFRCDPISEHNRLYWYRQTLGQGPEFLTYFQNEAQLEKSRLLSDRFSAERPKGSFSTLEIQRTEQGDSAMYLCASSLDGETQYFGPGTRLLVL.

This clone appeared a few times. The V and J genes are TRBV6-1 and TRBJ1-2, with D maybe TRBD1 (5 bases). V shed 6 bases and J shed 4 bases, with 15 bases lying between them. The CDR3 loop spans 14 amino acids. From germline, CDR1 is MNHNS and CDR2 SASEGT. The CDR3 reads CASSQTVTLYGYTF. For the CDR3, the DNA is TGTGCCAGCAGCCAGACAGTCACTCTCTATGGCTACACCTTC.

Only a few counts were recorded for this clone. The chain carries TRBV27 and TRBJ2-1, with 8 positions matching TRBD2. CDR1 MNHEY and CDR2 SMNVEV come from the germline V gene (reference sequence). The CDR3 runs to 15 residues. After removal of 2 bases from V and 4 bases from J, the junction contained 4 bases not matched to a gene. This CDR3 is CASSLRGLGYNEQFF. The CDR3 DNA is TGTGCCAGCAGTTTAAGGGGACTAGGATACAATGAGCAGTTCTTC.

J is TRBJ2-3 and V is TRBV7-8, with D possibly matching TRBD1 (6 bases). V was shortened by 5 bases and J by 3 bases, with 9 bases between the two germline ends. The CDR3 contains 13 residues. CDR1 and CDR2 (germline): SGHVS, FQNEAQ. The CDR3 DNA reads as TGTGCCAGCAGCCTAGGGGGAACAGATACGCAGTATTTT. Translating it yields CASSLGGTDTQYF.

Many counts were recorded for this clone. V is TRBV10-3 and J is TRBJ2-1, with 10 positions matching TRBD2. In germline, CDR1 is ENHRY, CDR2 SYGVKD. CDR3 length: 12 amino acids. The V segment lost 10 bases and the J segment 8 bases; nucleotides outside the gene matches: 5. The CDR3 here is CATTSGTDEQFF. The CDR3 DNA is TGTGCCACCACTAGCGGGACAGATGAGCAGTTCTTC.

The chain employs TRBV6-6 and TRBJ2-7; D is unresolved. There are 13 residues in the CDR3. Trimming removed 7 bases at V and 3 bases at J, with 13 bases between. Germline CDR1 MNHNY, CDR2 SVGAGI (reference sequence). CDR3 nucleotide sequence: TGTGCCAGCATAGAGCCAGGTCTCTACGAGCAGTACTTC. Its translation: CASIEPGLYEQYF.

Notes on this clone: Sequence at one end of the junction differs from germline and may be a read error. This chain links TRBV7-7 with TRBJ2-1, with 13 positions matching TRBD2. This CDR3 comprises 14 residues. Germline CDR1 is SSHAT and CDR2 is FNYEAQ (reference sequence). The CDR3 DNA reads TGTGCTAGCAGCTTGACTAGCGGGGGGACAGAGCAGTTCTTC. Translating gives CASSLTSGGTEQFF.

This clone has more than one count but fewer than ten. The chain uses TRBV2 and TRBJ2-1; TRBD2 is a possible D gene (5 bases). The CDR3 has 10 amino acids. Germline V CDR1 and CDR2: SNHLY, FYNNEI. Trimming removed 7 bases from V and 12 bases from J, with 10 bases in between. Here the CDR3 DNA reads TGTGCCAGCAAACTAGAGGGGCAGTTCTTC. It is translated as CASKLEGQFF.